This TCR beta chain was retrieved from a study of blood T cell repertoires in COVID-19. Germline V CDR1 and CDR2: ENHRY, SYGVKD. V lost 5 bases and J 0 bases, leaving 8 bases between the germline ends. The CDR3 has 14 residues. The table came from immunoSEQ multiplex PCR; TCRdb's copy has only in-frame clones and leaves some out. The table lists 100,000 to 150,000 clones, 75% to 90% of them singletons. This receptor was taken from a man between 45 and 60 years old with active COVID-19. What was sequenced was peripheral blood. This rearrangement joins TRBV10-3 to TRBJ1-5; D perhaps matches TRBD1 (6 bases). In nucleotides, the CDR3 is TGTGCCATCAGTACAGGGTATAGCAATCAGCCCCAGCATTTT. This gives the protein CAISTGYSNQPQHF.